This T cell receptor (beta chain) came from a study of control samples from healthy donors and cancer patients. This table comes from immunoSEQ multiplex PCR, and its TCRdb copy is limited to in-frame clones, with some not included. The data hold tens of thousands of clones, with roughly 92% observed a single time. Between the trimmed V and J ends, which lost 3 bases and 3 bases, there was a span of 15 bases. The CDR3 is made up of 17 amino acids. Germline CDR1 and CDR2: PRHDT and FYEKMQ (reference sequence). The origin of this receptor is a man aged 25 to 40 in good health. This chain connects TRBV13 to TRBJ2-6; D possibly corresponds to TRBD1 (6 bases). The material sequenced was blood. Here the CDR3 reads CASSFYRAQFGANVLTF. CDR3 coding DNA: TGTGCCAGCAGCTTCTACAGGGCCCAATTTGGGGCCAACGTCCTGACTTTC.